The rows below give T cell receptor beta chains drawn from one sample of a study of blood T cell repertoires in COVID-19. Sequenced by immunoSEQ multiplex PCR; TCRdb stores in-frame clones only, minus some. The table records about 100,000 clones, approximately 90% of them present only once. Sequenced material: peripheral blood. These TCRs come from a man in his 60s with acute or convalescent COVID-19. The CDR3 runs from the conserved cysteine through the conserved F or W. The order of the fields is J gene, V gene, CDR3 protein.

TRBJ2-2,TRBV7-9,CASSLGQTNTGELFF
TRBJ2-4,TRBV5-6,CASSLFVGGAKNIQYF
TRBJ1-2,TRBV28,CASIETIRLNYGYTF
TRBJ2-2,TRBV7-9,CASSLIVSGELFF
TRBJ2-1,TRBV11-2,CASSPGTSGRVVGNEQFF
TRBJ2-5,TRBV7-3,CASSLREGETQYF
TRBJ2-3,TRBV5-1,CASSLDRGSSDTQYF
TRBJ1-4,TRBV28,CASSRPDKPEKLFF
TRBJ2-1,TRBV6-5,CASSLGQTYNEQFF
TRBJ2-5,TRBV2,CASRRDSSGRRETQYF
TRBJ2-5,TRBV15,CATSRDVELQETQYF
TRBJ2-5,TRBV24-1,CATSDHLGGTGETQYF
TRBJ2-2,TRBV5-1,CASSFPEGAGELFF
TRBJ2-5,TRBV7-9,CASRVGQTQETQYF
TRBJ2-1,TRBV4-1,CASSHSPGQGGDEQFF
TRBJ2-1,TRBV11-3,CASSSGRDIDEQFF
TRBJ2-1,TRBV3-1/TRBV3-2,CASSPRGSSSYNEQFF
TRBJ1-1,TRBV5-1,CASSHNTEAFF
TRBJ1-2,TRBV5-4,CASTRLNRDYTF
TRBJ1-2,TRBV2,CASNGQGVNYGYTF
TRBJ1-1,TRBV19,CASTLDRGGTEAFF
TRBJ1-5,TRBV12-3/TRBV12-4,CASSWGGDPPQHF
TRBJ2-1,TRBV29-1,CSVGDSIADEQFF
TRBJ1-2,TRBV11-2,CASSLRGTEGYTF
TRBJ2-7,TRBV11-2,CASSFSGRQYEQYF
TRBJ2-5,TRBV28,CASSWRAGGQETQYF
TRBJ2-2,TRBV30,CAWGTGDHGELFF
TRBJ2-1,TRBV12-3/TRBV12-4,CASSFLDEQFF
TRBJ2-1,TRBV30,CAWTPGTGAYNEQFF
TRBJ2-3,TRBV7-8,CASSLGRPADTQYF
TRBJ2-7,TRBV5-6,CASSPGLDRTYEQYF
TRBJ2-1,TRBV27,CASSLRVADNEQFF
TRBJ1-5,TRBV5-1,CASSLASGLGQPQHF
TRBJ1-2,TRBV30,CAWSGQGGDGYTF
TRBJ1-5,TRBV6-4,CASSDPPGDRARQPQHF
TRBJ1-1,TRBV5-1,CASSGGLVSEAFF
TRBJ2-7,TRBV19,CASSLGGAHYEQYF
TRBJ2-1,TRBV10-1,CASSDGAGPYNEQFF
TRBJ2-3,TRBV18,CASSPPLLALTDTQYF
TRBJ1-1,TRBV5-1,CASSLEGVPEAFF
TRBJ1-1,TRBV7-3,CASSAGGVSNTEAFF
TRBJ1-6,TRBV3-1/TRBV3-2,CASSHDRGQGSPLHF
TRBJ1-2,TRBV10-2,CASSEREPNYGYTF
TRBJ1-2,TRBV11-3,CASSLDKTDPYGYTF
TRBJ2-2,TRBV3-1/TRBV3-2,CASSRRTSGTNTGELFF
TRBJ1-1,TRBV30,CAWRLGTEVRAFF
TRBJ2-1,TRBV4-1,CASSQDQAAAGEDEQFF
TRBJ2-7,TRBV2,CASRLPGLAGGRSYEQYF